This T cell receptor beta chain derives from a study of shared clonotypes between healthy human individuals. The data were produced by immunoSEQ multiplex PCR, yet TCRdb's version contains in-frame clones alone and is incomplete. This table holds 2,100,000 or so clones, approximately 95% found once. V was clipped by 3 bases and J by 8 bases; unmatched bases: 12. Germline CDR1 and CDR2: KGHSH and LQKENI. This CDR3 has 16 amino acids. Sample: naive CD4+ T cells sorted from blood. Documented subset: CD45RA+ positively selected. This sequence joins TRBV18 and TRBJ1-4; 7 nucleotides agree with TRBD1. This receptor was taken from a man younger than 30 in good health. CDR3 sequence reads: CASSPEGAAQGEKLFF. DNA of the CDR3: TGTGCCAGCTCACCGGAGGGGGCGGCGCAGGGCGAAAAACTGTTTTTT.